Each of the 24 T cell receptor beta chains below was sequenced from the same sample in a study of chemoradiotherapy in HPV16-positive cancers. Data came from immunoSEQ multiplex PCR; TCRdb stores just in-frame clones and leaves some out. The sample shows about 15,000 clones, about two thirds of them seen only once. This specimen consisted of tumor tissue, obtained from a patient who underwent chemoradiotherapy. The origin of the receptors is a human donor with HPV-associated anogenital cancer.

The genes are TRBV5-1 and TRBJ2-3, with TRBD2 matching over 7 bases. Trimming took 3 bases from V and 0 from J; bases not matched to a gene: 1. Germline V gene lookup returns CDR1 SGHRS and CDR2 YFSETQ. The CDR3 has 14 amino acids. CDR3 amino acids: CASSWRGSTDTQYF. The CDR3 DNA reads as TGCGCCAGCAGCTGGCGGGGGAGCACAGATACGCAGTATTTT.

This clone counts as large. The rearrangement links TRBV5-1 to TRBJ1-1; TRBD1 matches 7 bases. CDR1 is SGHRS and CDR2 is YFSETQ in the germline V gene. Trimming took 2 bases from V and 5 from J; bases not matched to a gene: 21. The CDR3 loop spans 19 amino acids. The CDR3 DNA follows: TGCGCCAGCAGCTTCAGCGGCAGGGGGGTAGGTGGGACGAGGACTGAAGCTTTCTTT. Amino acids: CASSFSGRGVGGTRTEAFF. Full variable domain (outside the CDR3, taken from reference TRBV5-1 and TRBJ1-1): KAGVTQTPRYLIKTRGQQVTLSCSPISGHRSVSWYQQTPGQGLQFLFEYFSETQRNKGNFPGRFSGRQFSNSRSEMNVSTLELGDSALYLCASSFSGRGVGGTRTEAFFGQGTRLTVV.

The table lists this clone with a few counts. This sample also contains other DNA sequences that code for the same CDR3. The chain links TRBV5-1 to TRBJ2-3, with D perhaps matching TRBD1 (6 bases). This CDR3 has 14 amino acids. Germline CDR1 SGHRS, CDR2 YFSETQ. Trimming left V 4 bases short and J 0 bases short, with 9 bases between. CDR3 nucleotide sequence: TGCGCCAGCAGCCCCGGACAGAGCACAGATACGCAGTATTTT. This sequence encodes CASSPGQSTDTQYF.

V gene TRBV27 combines with J gene TRBJ2-3; TRBD1 agrees at 8 bases. The CDR3 is 13 residues long. Germline trimming cut 6 bases from V and 5 bases from J; bases unmatched to any gene: 4. CDR1 MNHEY and CDR2 SMNVEV come from the germline V gene (reference sequence). The CDR3 loop reads CASSLTGEDTQYF. DNA of the CDR3: TGTGCCAGCAGCCTGACAGGGGAAGATACGCAGTATTTT.

V usage is TRBV30 and J usage is TRBJ2-2, with 7 bases identical to TRBD1. Germline V gene data show CDR1 as GTSNPN and CDR2 as SVGIG (reference sequence). The CDR3 loop spans 14 amino acids. The V gene end was trimmed by 6 bases and the J gene end by 7 bases; junction bases not matched to a gene: 11. The CDR3 reads CACRTLRGRGELFF. Here the CDR3 DNA reads TGTGCCTGCCGGACCTTGAGGGGGCGCGGGGAGCTGTTTTTT.

The V call is TRBV10-3, the J call TRBJ2-3, with 12 bases matching TRBD2. Germline trimming cut 2 bases from V and 0 bases from J; bases unmatched to any gene: 3. The length of the CDR3 is 17 residues. Germline CDR1 ENHRY, CDR2 SYGVKD. The CDR3 DNA follows: TGTGCCATCAGTGAGACTAGCGGGGGGATTAGCACAGATACGCAGTATTTT. Protein: CAISETSGGISTDTQYF.

The sample holds a few counts of this clone. This chain joins TRBV4-2 and TRBJ2-1; TRBD2 aligns across 7 bases. The junction had 8 bases not matched to a gene; V was cut back by 1 base and J by 5 bases. The germline gives CDR1 LGHNA, CDR2 YNFKEQ. The CDR3 loop spans 16 amino acids. The CDR3 loop reads CASSQGGGSGDNEQFF. The CDR3 DNA reads as TGTGCCAGCAGCCAAGGTGGCGGGAGTGGGGACAATGAGCAGTTCTTC.

V usage is TRBV7-3 and J usage is TRBJ2-7, with 9 bases fitting TRBD1. Germline CDR1 is SGHTA and CDR2 is FQGTGA. Trimming cost V 2 bases and J 7 bases; bases outside gene matches: 9. CDR3 length equals 15 residues. The CDR3 sequence: CASSLGGQGAGEQYF. The CDR3 nucleotides read TGTGCCAGCAGCTTAGGGGGACAGGGAGCGGGGGAGCAGTACTTC. Together with reference TRBV7-3 and TRBJ2-7, the CDR3 gives the full variable domain: GAGVSQTPSNKVTEKGKYVELRCDPISGHTALYWYRQSLGQGPEFLIYFQGTGAADDSGLPNDRFFAVRPEGSVSTLKIQRTERGDSAVYLCASSLGGQGAGEQYFGPGTRLTVT.

The rearrangement links TRBV30 to TRBJ2-7; unclear D gene. V shed 3 bases and J shed 3 bases, with 15 bases lying between them. Looked up from germline, CDR1 is GTSNPN and CDR2 is SVGIG (reference sequence). The CDR3 runs to 14 residues. The CDR3 nucleotides are TGTGCCTGGAGACAGTCTCAAATCTTCTACGAGCAGTACTTC. Translating it yields CAWRQSQIFYEQYF.

This chain links TRBV11-3 with TRBJ1-1; D is ambiguous. The CDR3 runs to 14 residues. Between the trimmed V and J ends, which lost 0 bases and 4 bases, there was a span of 9 bases. Germline V CDR1 and CDR2: SGHNT, YENEEA. CDR3: CASSLETITTEAFF. Written as DNA, the CDR3 is TGTGCCAGCAGCTTAGAAACAATTACCACTGAAGCTTTCTTT.

The rearrangement links TRBV27 to TRBJ2-3; D gene uncertain. V lost 2 bases to trimming and J lost 4 bases, with 7 bases between them. CDR3 length: 13 residues. The germline V gene has CDR1 MNHEY and CDR2 SMNVEV (reference sequence). CDR3 in DNA: TGTGCCAGCAGTTTAATCCCGCCAGATACGCAGTATTTT. Its protein product is CASSLIPPDTQYF.

The chain employs TRBV7-3 and TRBJ2-7; 8 positions agree with TRBD1. The CDR3 loop spans 17 amino acids. With V trimmed by 5 bases and J by 2 bases, 14 bases remained unmatched. Germline values: CDR1 SGHTA, CDR2 FQGTGA. The CDR3 reads CASSPPHTGTGTYEQYF. The CDR3 nucleotides are TGTGCCAGCAGCCCACCTCATACCGGGACAGGCACCTACGAGCAGTACTTC. Variable domain in full (rest from reference TRBV7-3 and TRBJ2-7): GAGVSQTPSNKVTEKGKYVELRCDPISGHTALYWYRQSLGQGPEFLIYFQGTGAADDSGLPNDRFFAVRPEGSVSTLKIQRTERGDSAVYLCASSPPHTGTGTYEQYFGPGTRLTVT.

V is TRBV6-5 and J is TRBJ2-2; 7 nucleotides match TRBD2. Trimming at V came to 7 bases and at J to 3 bases, leaving 8 bases not matched to a gene. Per germline, CDR1 MNHEY and CDR2 SVGAGI. This CDR3 region has 15 residues. This CDR3 is CASNPTSIDTGELFF. CDR3 nucleotides: TGTGCCAGCAACCCGACTAGCATCGACACCGGGGAGCTGTTTTTT.

The V and J genes are TRBV30 and TRBJ1-5; 9 bases line up with TRBD1. The CDR3 loop spans 14 amino acids. The V gene end was trimmed by 2 bases and the J gene end by 5 bases; junction bases not matched to a gene: 4. CDR1 is GTSNPN and CDR2 is SVGIG in the germline V gene (reference sequence). CDR3 amino acids: CAWSTGTGYQPQHF. CDR3 coding DNA: TGTGCCTGGAGTACAGGGACAGGGTATCAGCCCCAGCATTTT.

This rearrangement joins TRBV7-9 to TRBJ2-1; 9 nucleotides match TRBD2. The CDR3 runs to 16 residues. V lost 4 bases to trimming and J lost 6 bases; unmatched junction nucleotides: 10. CDR1 and CDR2 from the germline V gene are SEHNR and FQNEAQ (reference sequence). CDR3: CASSSPLSGSRNEQFF. The CDR3 DNA is TGTGCCAGCAGCTCCCCGCTTAGCGGGAGTCGCAATGAGCAGTTCTTC.

This clone showed up just a few times. The V and J genes are TRBV18 and TRBJ2-6; D is possibly TRBD2 (6 bases). Trimming stripped 6 bases from V and 1 base from J, with 10 bases between. Germline assignment: CDR1 KGHSH and CDR2 LQKENI. The CDR3 loop spans 15 amino acids. The CDR3 here is CASSRRASGANVLTF. DNA for the CDR3: TGTGCCAGCTCGCGGAGGGCTTCTGGGGCCAACGTCCTGACTTTC.

This clone was counted once. The chain recombines TRBV7-2 with TRBJ1-1, with D perhaps TRBD1 (5 bases). The V end was cut by 6 bases, the J end by 0 bases, with 8 bases between. Per germline, CDR1 SGHTA and CDR2 FQGNSA. CDR3 length: 13 residues. The CDR3 is CASRSQVNTEAFF. The CDR3 DNA reads as TGTGCCAGCAGATCACAGGTGAACACTGAAGCTTTCTTT.

The chain links TRBV30 to TRBJ2-5; 8 nucleotides match TRBD2. The J segment lost 11 bases and the V segment lost 0 bases, leaving 11 bases of the junction unmatched. The CDR3 spans 14 residues. Germline V CDR1 and CDR2: GTSNPN, SVGIG (reference sequence). The CDR3 nucleotides are TGTGCCTGGAGTGTACTAGCGGCCTGGGGGGAGCAGTACTTC. The encoded protein is CAWSVLAAWGEQYF.

This clone appeared once. The CDR3 loop is CASSFPGTGELFF. The CDR3 DNA reads as TGTGCCAGCAGTTTCCCTGGCACCGGGGAGCTGTTTTTT. The V call is TRBV27, the J call TRBJ2-2; D remains ambiguous. The CDR3 loop spans 13 amino acids. Germline V gene sequence: CDR1 MNHEY, CDR2 SMNVEV (reference sequence). V gave up 3 bases and J gave up 4 bases, with 6 bases separating them.

This clone is a singleton in its sample. The chain carries TRBV2 and TRBJ2-3; TRBD1 or TRBD2 may be the D gene (6 bases each). V gave up 1 base and J gave up 4 bases, with 15 bases separating them. The CDR3 consists of 16 residues. The germline V gene has CDR1 SNHLY and CDR2 FYNNEI. CDR3 DNA sequence: TGTGCCAGCAGTGAAGGAGGGGCGAGGGGGGCAGATACGCAGTATTTT. This encodes CASSEGGARGADTQYF.

The J gene is TRBJ2-7, the V gene TRBV7-8, with 7 bases that match TRBD1. Germline assignment: CDR1 SGHVS and CDR2 FQNEAQ. The CDR3 spans 15 residues. V lost 5 bases to trimming and J lost 2 bases; unmatched junction nucleotides: 9. The CDR3 DNA reads as TGTGCCAGCAGCCCCTCGGACAGGAGACCCTACGAGCAGTACTTC. Translating it yields CASSPSDRRPYEQYF.

The chain combines TRBV7-8 with TRBJ2-7; 8 bases fit TRBD1. The CDR3 sequence is 14 residues long. Germline CDR1 is SGHVS and CDR2 is FQNEAQ. V dropped 2 bases and J dropped 2; count of bases not matched to a gene: 2. The CDR3 DNA is TGTGCCAGCAGCTTACAGGGGGCGACCTACGAGCAGTACTTC. Translating it yields CASSLQGATYEQYF.

V is TRBV21-1 and J is TRBJ1-2. TRBV21-1 is a pseudogene segment. The CDR3 has 17 residues. The CDR3 bases are TGTGCCAGCCGGACGGCGGGACGACGGCTTTCTAGCTATGGCTACACCTTC. It encodes CASRTAGRRLSSYGYTF.

The CDR3: CASSSSGRTGELFF. The CDR3 nucleotides read TGTGCCAGCAGCTCTAGCGGGAGAACCGGGGAGCTGTTTTTT. The chain carries TRBV7-9 and TRBJ2-2; 10 positions agree with TRBD2. The germline CDR1 and CDR2 sequences are SEHNR and FQNEAQ (reference sequence). The CDR3 sequence is 14 residues long. The J segment lost 5 bases and the V segment lost 4 bases, leaving 1 base of the junction unmatched.